Below, 8 T cell receptor beta chains from the same sample are listed, as sequenced in a study of blood T cell repertoires in COVID-19. TCRdb's table, derived via immunoSEQ multiplex PCR, lists solely in-frame clones and lacks some. The table lists tens of thousands of clones, around nine tenths of them singletons. Sequencing was performed on peripheral blood. Every receptor here comes from a man aged 45-60 years with COVID-19, enrolled during active disease.

This sequence joins TRBV20-1 and TRBJ1-1; D is possibly TRBD1 (5 bases). CDR1 DFQATT and CDR2 SNEGSKA come from the germline V gene (reference sequence). Deletions cut 3 bases from V and 3 bases from J, with 8 bases between. The CDR3 is made up of 12 amino acids. The CDR3 region has the DNA TGCAGTGCTAGTGTCAGGGACACTGAAGCTTTCTTT. Protein: CSASVRDTEAFF.

This sequence joins TRBV7-9 and TRBJ1-6, with a weak D call TRBD1 (5 bases). Trimming took 5 bases from V and 6 from J, leaving 14 bases between them. Looked up from germline, CDR1 is SEHNR and CDR2 is FQNEAQ (reference sequence). The length of the CDR3 is 15 residues. CDR3 DNA sequence: TGTGCCAGCAGCCCGCGGGACGGATCTAATTCACCCCTCCACTTT. This sequence encodes CASSPRDGSNSPLHF.

The V and J genes are TRBV7-2 and TRBJ1-5; 8 bases match TRBD1. From germline, CDR1 is SGHTA and CDR2 FQGNSA. V gave up 5 bases and J gave up 4 bases; unmatched junction bases: 4. The CDR3 spans 14 residues. The CDR3 DNA reads as TGTGCCAGCAGCCCCAGACAGGGGAATCAGCCCCAGCATTTT. Its protein product is CASSPRQGNQPQHF.

This chain joins TRBV6-2 or TRBV6-3 and TRBJ1-5; the match to TRBD1 covers 7 bases. This CDR3 contains 16 residues. J gave up 1 base and V 2 bases, and 5 bases lay outside the gene matches. Looked up from germline, CDR1 is MNHEY and CDR2 is SVGEGT. CDR3 amino acids: CASSYEGALSNQPQHF. CDR3 nucleotides: TGTGCCAGCAGTTACGAGGGGGCGTTGAGCAATCAGCCCCAGCATTTT.

The chain has TRBV3-1 (or the pseudogene TRBV3-2) and TRBJ2-1, with 8 bases lining up with TRBD2. This CDR3 contains 16 residues. Unmatched junction bases numbered 14, after V lost 0 bases and J lost 13 bases. Germline CDR1 and CDR2: LGHDT and YNNKEL (reference sequence). The CDR3 is CASSQERITRGRKQFF. The CDR3 bases are TGTGCCAGCAGCCAAGAGAGAATTACGCGCGGGAGGAAACAGTTCTTC.

The V gene is TRBV5-1, the J gene TRBJ1-6; no reliable D call. The ends were cut back, 3 bases at V and 10 bases at J, with 20 bases in the middle. The CDR3 extends over 16 amino acids. CDR1 is SGHRS and CDR2 is YFSETQ in the germline V gene. CDR3 in amino acids: CASSSNPSRNLSPLHF. In DNA, the CDR3 is TGCGCCAGCAGCTCAAACCCGAGCAGGAATCTCTCACCCCTCCACTTT.

V gene TRBV12-3 or TRBV12-4 combines with J gene TRBJ1-3; D unclear. The CDR3 covers 12 residues. The germline V and J ends were trimmed by 5 bases and 4 bases, with 6 bases remaining between them. This CDR3 reads CASSEGGNTIYF. The DNA of the CDR3 is TGTGCCAGCAGTGAGGGCGGAAACACCATATATTTT.

The chain is built from TRBV11-2 and TRBJ2-3, with 11 bases matching TRBD2. This CDR3 has 19 amino acids. V lost 0 bases and J lost 2; bases outside the gene matches: 10. Germline V lookup: CDR1 SGHAT, CDR2 FQNNGV. DNA of the CDR3: TGTGCCAGCAGCTTAGATTCTGCGGGACTAGCGGACCCCACAGATACGCAGTATTTT. Translating it yields CASSLDSAGLADPTDTQYF.